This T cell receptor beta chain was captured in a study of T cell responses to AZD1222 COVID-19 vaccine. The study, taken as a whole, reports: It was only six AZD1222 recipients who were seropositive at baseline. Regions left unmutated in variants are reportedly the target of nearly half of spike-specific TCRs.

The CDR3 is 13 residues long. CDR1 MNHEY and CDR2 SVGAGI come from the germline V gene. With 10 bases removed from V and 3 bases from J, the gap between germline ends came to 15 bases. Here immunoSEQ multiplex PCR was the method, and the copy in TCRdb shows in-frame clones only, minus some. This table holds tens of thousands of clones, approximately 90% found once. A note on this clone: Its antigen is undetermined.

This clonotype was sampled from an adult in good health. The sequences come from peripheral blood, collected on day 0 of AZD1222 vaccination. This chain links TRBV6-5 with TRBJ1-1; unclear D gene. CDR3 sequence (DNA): TGTGCCACGTTCTCTCCATGGGACACTGAAGCTTTCTTT. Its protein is CATFSPWDTEAFF.